This T cell receptor beta chain was documented in a study of OX40 agonist ivuxolimab in advanced cancers. Study-level points and caveats: The authors also found low normalized T-cell clonal expansion in some nonresponders. What antigens the expanded peripheral T cells recognized was never established. Clonal expansion from baseline to week 6 occurred in both CD4+ and CD8+ T cells.

On this clone: The antigen is not known.

This table comes from immunoSEQ multiplex PCR, and its TCRdb copy is limited to in-frame clones, with some not included. This sample has some 87,000 clones; 94% occur once, and the top ten carry approximately 10%. People who had autoimmune disease history or systemic immunosuppression were excluded. This CDR3 spans 12 amino acids. Trimming left V 0 bases short and J 10 bases short, with 7 bases between. Germline V lookup: CDR1 KGHSY, CDR2 FQNENV. This sample comprised CD4+ or CD8+ T cells sorted from blood, obtained in a trial of the OX40 agonist ivuxolimab. The origin of this receptor is an adult with an advanced solid tumor such as melanoma, head and neck, liver or kidney cancer. This chain joins TRBV16 and TRBJ2-1; D is undetermined. CDR3 in amino acids: CASSQSAAEQFF. CDR3 DNA: TGTGCCAGCAGCCAATCGGCGGCGGAGCAGTTCTTC.